These T cell receptor beta chains were read from a single sample in a study of Graves' ophthalmopathy and Graves' hyperthyroidism. TCRdb redid the calling of the multiplex PCR reads with MiXCR, one entry per CDR3 protein. In the table there are 660,000 or so distinct CDR3 sequences, just over 40% of which are singletons. Material: peripheral blood. The origin of the receptors is an adult man with Graves' ophthalmopathy. Both conserved end residues are part of each CDR3. D genes are given only for firm matches. Expanded clones are given a class, and other clones once, few, many or no size at all.

V gene	D gene	clone size	J gene	CDR3 protein	CDR3 DNA
TRBV19	TRBD1	.	TRBJ1-5	CALGTVGTQPQHF	TGTGCCTTGGGGACAGTGGGAACTCAGCCCCAGCATTTT
TRBV3-1	.	many	TRBJ1-1	CASSHGEDTEAFF	TGTGCCAGCAGCCACGGCGAAGACACTGAAGCTTTCTTT
TRBV7-9	.	.	TRBJ2-2	CASSLAGSSTGELFF	TGTGCCAGCAGCTTGGCGGGGTCGAGCACCGGGGAGCTGTTTTTT
TRBV9	.	.	TRBJ2-2	CASSPQVLSNTGELFF	TGTGCCAGCAGCCCTCAGGTTCTATCGAACACCGGGGAGCTGTTTTTT
TRBV15	.	.	TRBJ1-5	CATSGFGGQPQHF	TGTGCCACCAGCGGCTTCGGCGGTCAGCCCCAGCATTTT
TRBV2	TRBD1	.	TRBJ2-2	CASFGTGGTGELFF	TGTGCCAGCTTTGGGACAGGGGGGACCGGGGAGCTGTTTTTT
TRBV9	.	.	TRBJ1-2	CASSLASGRRGYGYTF	TGTGCCAGCAGCTTAGCCTCAGGGCGCAGGGGCTATGGCTACACCTTC
TRBV7-2	TRBD1	many	TRBJ1-6	CASSPSQGVRNSPLHF	TGTGCCAGCAGCCCCTCACAGGGGGTTCGAAATTCACCCCTCCACTTT
TRBV7-8	.	few	TRBJ1-5	CASSIQSGWNQPQHF	TGTGCCAGCAGCATCCAGTCAGGTTGGAATCAGCCCCAGCATTTT
TRBV12-3/TRBV12-4	.	few	TRBJ1-2	CASSLIGGSGYTF	TGTGCCAGCAGTTTAATAGGGGGATCTGGCTACACCTTC
TRBV20-1	TRBD1	.	TRBJ1-5	CSARGVRTGPNQPQHF	TGCAGTGCTAGAGGTGTAAGGACAGGACCCAATCAGCCCCAGCATTTT
TRBV9	.	few	TRBJ1-6	CASSVGAPLNHSPLHF	TGTGCCAGCAGCGTCGGGGCCCCCCTCAACCATTCACCCCTCCACTTT
TRBV6-5	.	many	TRBJ2-7	CASSYAGSGQQYF	TGTGCCAGCAGTTACGCGGGGTCTGGGCAGCAGTACTTC
TRBV9	.	many	TRBJ1-1	CASSVGGAEAFF	TGTGCCAGCAGTGTGGGAGGAGCTGAAGCTTTCTTT
TRBV7-9	TRBD2	.	TRBJ2-5	CASSPSARTSGSLETQYF	TGTGCCAGCAGCCCCTCCGCGAGGACTAGCGGGAGCTTGGAGACCCAGTACTTC
TRBV9	TRBD1	.	TRBJ1-4	CASSLGTGGATNEKLFF	TGTGCCAGCAGCTTGGGGACAGGGGGTGCAACTAATGAAAAACTGTTTTTT
TRBV10-3	.	.	TRBJ2-2	CAIQELTANTGELFF	TGTGCCATCCAGGAACTGACAGCGAACACCGGGGAGCTGTTTTTT
TRBV7-9	TRBD1	.	TRBJ1-2	CASSLGLRQGNNYGYTF	TGTGCCAGCAGCTTGGGTCTGAGACAGGGAAATAACTATGGCTACACCTTC
TRBV9	TRBD1	many	TRBJ1-6	CASSADRGPSPLHF	TGTGCCAGCAGCGCCGACAGGGGGCCATCACCCCTCCACTTT
TRBV12-3/TRBV12-4	.	.	TRBJ2-6	CASSLPPGGATEAF	TGTGCCAGCAGTCTCCCCCCAGGGGGGGCCACTGAAGCTTTC
TRBV12-3/TRBV12-4	.	.	TRBJ2-2	CASRPTGSGTGELFF	TGTGCCAGCAGACCTACAGGGAGTGGCACCGGGGAGCTGTTTTTT
TRBV20-1	.	many	TRBJ1-2	CSARDWGQYGYTF	TGCAGTGCTAGAGACTGGGGACAATATGGCTACACCTTC
TRBV19	.	once	TRBJ1-1	CASRVGVSTEAFF	TGTGCCAGTAGGGTCGGGGTTTCTACTGAAGCTTTCTTT
TRBV7-9	TRBD2	many	TRBJ2-7	CASSFLAGGPYEQYF	TGTGCCAGCAGCTTCCTAGCGGGAGGGCCCTACGAGCAGTACTTC
TRBV19	TRBD2	many	TRBJ2-5	CASSPWTSGGDETQYF	TGTGCCAGTAGTCCCTGGACTAGCGGGGGTGATGAGACCCAGTACTTC
TRBV7-9	TRBD1	many	TRBJ1-1	CASSLRQGTEAFF	TGTGCCAGCAGCCTTCGACAGGGGACTGAAGCTTTCTTT
TRBV7-9	TRBD2	.	TRBJ2-5	CASSSETGGGETQYF	TGTGCCAGCAGCAGCGAGACGGGAGGTGGAGAGACCCAGTACTTC
TRBV10-3	TRBD1	.	TRBJ1-5	CASSSDRGYRNQPQHF	TGTGCCAGCAGCTCGGACAGGGGGTATCGCAATCAGCCCCAGCATTTT
TRBV10-3	.	.	TRBJ2-7	CPTQGWYEQYF	TGTCCCACTCAGGGCTGGTACGAGCAGTACTTC
TRBV7-8	.	many	TRBJ1-2	CASSKSGPHYGYTF	TGTGCCAGCAGCAAATCCGGGCCACACTATGGCTACACCTTC
TRBV7-3	TRBD1	many	TRBJ2-2	CASSSTGGGELFF	TGTGCCAGCAGCTCTACAGGGGGCGGGGAGCTGTTTTTT